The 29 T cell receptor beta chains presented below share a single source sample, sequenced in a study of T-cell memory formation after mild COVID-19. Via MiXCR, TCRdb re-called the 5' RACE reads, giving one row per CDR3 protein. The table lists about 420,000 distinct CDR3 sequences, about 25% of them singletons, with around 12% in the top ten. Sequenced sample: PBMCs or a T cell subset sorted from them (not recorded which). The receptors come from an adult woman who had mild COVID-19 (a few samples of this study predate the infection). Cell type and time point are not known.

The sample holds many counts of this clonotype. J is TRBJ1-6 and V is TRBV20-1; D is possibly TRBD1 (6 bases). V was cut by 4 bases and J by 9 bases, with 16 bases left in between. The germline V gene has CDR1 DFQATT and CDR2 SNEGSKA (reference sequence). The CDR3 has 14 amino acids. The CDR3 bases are TGCAGTGCTACAGGGGTAGAGTTGCGTTCACCCCTCCACTTT. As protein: CSATGVELRSPLHF.

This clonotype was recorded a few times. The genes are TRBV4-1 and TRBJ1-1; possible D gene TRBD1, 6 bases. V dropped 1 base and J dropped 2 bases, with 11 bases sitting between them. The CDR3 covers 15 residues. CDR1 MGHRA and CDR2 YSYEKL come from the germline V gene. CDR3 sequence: CASSQVTGTNTEAFF. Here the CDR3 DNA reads TGCGCCAGCAGCCAAGTCACAGGGACTAACACTGAAGCTTTCTTT.

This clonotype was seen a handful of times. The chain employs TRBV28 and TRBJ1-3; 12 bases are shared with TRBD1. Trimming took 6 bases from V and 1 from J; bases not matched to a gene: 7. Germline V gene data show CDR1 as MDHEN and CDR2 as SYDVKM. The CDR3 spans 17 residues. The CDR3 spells CASSPGTGGWSGNTIYF. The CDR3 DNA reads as TGTGCCAGCAGCCCCGGGACAGGGGGCTGGTCTGGAAACACCATATATTTT.

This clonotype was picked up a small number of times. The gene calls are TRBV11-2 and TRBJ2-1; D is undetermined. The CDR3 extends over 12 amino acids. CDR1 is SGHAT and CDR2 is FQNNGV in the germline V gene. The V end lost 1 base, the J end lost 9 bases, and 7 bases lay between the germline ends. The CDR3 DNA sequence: TGTGCCAGCAGCTTAGTAGATATTGAGCAGTTCTTC. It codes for CASSLVDIEQFF.

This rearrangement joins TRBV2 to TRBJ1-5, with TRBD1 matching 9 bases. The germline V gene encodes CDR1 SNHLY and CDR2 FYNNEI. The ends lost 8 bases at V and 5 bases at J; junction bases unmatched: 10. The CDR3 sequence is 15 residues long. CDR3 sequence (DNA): TGTGCCAGCGGCCGCCGACAGGGGGACTATCAGCCCCAGCATTTT. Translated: CASGRRQGDYQPQHF.

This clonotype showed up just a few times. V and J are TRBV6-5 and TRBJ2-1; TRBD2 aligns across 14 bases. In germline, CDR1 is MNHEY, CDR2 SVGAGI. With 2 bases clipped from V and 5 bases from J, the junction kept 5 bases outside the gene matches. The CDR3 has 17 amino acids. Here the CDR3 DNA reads TGTGCCAGCAGTTACAGCCTGGGACTAGCGGGGGACAATGAGCAGTTCTTC. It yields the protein CASSYSLGLAGDNEQFF.

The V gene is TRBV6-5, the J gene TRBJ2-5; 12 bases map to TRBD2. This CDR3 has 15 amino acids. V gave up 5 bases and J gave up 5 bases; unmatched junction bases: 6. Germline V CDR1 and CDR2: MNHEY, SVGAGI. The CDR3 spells CASSHLAGGLETQYF. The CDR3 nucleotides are TGTGCCAGCAGTCACCTAGCGGGGGGGCTGGAGACCCAGTACTTC.

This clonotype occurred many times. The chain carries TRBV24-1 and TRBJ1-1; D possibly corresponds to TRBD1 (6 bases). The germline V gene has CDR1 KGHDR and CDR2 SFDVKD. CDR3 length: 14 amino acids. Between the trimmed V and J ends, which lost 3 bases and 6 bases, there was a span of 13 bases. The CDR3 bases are TGTGCCACCAGTGATACAGGGAGTGGTCCTGAAGCTTTCTTT. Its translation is CATSDTGSGPEAFF.

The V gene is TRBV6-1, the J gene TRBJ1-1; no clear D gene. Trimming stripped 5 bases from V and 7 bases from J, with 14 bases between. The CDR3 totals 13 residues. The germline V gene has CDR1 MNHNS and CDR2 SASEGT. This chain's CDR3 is CASSKTWADEAFF. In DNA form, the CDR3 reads TGTGCCAGCAGTAAAACTTGGGCAGATGAAGCTTTCTTT.

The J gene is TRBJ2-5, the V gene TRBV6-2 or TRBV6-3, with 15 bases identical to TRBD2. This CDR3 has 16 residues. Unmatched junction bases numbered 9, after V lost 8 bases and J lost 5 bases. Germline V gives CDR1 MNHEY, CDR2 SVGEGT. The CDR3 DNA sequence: TGTGCCAGCCGGACTAGCGGGGGGGCTTGGGAGGAGACCCAGTACTTC. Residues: CASRTSGGAWEETQYF.

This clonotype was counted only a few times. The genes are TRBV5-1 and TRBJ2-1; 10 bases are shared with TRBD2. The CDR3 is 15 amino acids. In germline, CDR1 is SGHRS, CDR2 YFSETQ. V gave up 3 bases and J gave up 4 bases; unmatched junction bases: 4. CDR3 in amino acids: CASSSGLARYNEQFF. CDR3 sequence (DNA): TGCGCCAGCAGCTCGGGACTAGCGCGGTACAATGAGCAGTTCTTC.

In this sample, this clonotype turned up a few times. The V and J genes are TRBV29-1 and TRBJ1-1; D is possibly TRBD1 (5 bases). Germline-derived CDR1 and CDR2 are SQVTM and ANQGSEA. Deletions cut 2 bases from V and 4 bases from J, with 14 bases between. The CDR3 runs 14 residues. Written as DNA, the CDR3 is TGCAGCGTTGAACTGCAGGGTCTTCTCACTGAAGCTTTCTTT. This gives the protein CSVELQGLLTEAFF.

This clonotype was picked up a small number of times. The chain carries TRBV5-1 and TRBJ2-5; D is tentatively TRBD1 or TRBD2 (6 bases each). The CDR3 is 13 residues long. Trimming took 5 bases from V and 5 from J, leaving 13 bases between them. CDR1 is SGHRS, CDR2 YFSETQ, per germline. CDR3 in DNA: TGCGCCAGCAGGGGGGGCGTCCAGGAGACCCAGTACTTC. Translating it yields CASRGGVQETQYF.

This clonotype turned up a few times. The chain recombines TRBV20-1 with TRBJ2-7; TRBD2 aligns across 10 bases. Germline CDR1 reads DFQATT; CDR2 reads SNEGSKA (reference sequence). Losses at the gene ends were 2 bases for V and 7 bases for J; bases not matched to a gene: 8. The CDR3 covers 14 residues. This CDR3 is CSARSPSGGLEQYF. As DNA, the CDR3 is TGCAGTGCTAGAAGCCCTAGCGGGGGTCTTGAGCAGTACTTC.

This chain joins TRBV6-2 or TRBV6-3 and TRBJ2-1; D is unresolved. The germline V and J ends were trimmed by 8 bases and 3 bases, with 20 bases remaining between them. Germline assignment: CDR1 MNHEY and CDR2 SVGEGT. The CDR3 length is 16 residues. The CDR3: CASASGGVKGYNEQFF. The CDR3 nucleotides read TGTGCCAGCGCCTCGGGCGGAGTGAAAGGCTACAATGAGCAGTTCTTC.

For the CDR3, the DNA is TGTGCCAGCAGTGAAGCGATGGGGGATCAAGAGACCCAGTACTTC. Translating gives CASSEAMGDQETQYF. The V and J genes are TRBV6-1 and TRBJ2-5; D assignment may be TRBD1 or TRBD2 (5 bases each). CDR1 MNHNS and CDR2 SASEGT come from the germline V gene. The length of the CDR3 is 15 residues. V was trimmed by 0 bases and J by 2 bases, leaving 10 bases between them.

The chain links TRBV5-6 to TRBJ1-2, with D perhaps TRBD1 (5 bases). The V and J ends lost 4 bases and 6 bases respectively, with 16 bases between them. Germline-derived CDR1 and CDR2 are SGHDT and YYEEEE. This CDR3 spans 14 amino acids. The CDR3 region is CASSPVGQLDGYTF. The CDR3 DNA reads TGTGCCAGCAGCCCCGTCGGACAACTCGATGGCTACACCTTC.

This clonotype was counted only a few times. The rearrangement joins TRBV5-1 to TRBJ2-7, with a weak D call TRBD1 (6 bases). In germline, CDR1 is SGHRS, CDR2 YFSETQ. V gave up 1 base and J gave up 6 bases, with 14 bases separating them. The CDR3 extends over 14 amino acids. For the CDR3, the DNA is TGCGCCAGCAGCTTGTGGGCAGGGGAAGGCGAGCAGTACTTC. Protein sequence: CASSLWAGEGEQYF. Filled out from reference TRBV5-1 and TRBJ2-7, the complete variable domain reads KAGVTQTPRYLIKTRGQQVTLSCSPISGHRSVSWYQQTPGQGLQFLFEYFSETQRNKGNFPGRFSGRQFSNSRSEMNVSTLELGDSALYLCASSLWAGEGEQYFGPGTRLTVT.

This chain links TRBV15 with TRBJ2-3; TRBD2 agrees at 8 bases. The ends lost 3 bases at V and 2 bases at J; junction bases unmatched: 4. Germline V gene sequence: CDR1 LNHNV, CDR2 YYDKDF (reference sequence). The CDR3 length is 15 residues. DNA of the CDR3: TGTGCCACCAGCAGTATAGGACTAGCCACAGATACGCAGTATTTT. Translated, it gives CATSSIGLATDTQYF.

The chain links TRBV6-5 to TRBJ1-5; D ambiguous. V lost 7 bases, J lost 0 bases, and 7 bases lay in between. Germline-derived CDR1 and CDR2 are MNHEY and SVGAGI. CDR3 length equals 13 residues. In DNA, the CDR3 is TGTGCCAGCAAAGAAAATAGCAATCAGCCCCAGCATTTT. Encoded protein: CASKENSNQPQHF.

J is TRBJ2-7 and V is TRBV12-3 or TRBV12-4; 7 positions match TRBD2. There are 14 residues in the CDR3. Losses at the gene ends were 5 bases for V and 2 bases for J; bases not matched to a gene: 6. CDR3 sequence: CASSVGLGPYEQYF. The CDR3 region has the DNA TGTGCCAGCAGTGTCGGACTAGGTCCCTACGAGCAGTACTTC.

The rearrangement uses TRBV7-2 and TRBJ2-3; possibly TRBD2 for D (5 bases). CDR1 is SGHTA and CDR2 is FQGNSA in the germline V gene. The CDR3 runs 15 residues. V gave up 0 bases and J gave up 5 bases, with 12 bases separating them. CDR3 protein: CASSLALHRGDTQYF. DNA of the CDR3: TGTGCCAGCAGCTTAGCACTTCACCGGGGAGATACGCAGTATTTT.

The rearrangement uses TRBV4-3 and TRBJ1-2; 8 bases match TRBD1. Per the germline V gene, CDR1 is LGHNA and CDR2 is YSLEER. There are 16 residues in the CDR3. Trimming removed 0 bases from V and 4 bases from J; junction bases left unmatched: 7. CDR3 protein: CASSQDYSGQVYGYTF. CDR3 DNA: TGCGCCAGCAGCCAAGATTACTCGGGACAGGTCTATGGCTACACCTTC.

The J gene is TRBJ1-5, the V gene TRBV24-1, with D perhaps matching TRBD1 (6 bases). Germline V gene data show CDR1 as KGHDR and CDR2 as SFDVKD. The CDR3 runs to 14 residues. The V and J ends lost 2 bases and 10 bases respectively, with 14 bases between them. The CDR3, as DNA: TGTGCCACCAGTGATTCGGGGACAACAAATCCCCAGCATTTT. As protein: CATSDSGTTNPQHF.

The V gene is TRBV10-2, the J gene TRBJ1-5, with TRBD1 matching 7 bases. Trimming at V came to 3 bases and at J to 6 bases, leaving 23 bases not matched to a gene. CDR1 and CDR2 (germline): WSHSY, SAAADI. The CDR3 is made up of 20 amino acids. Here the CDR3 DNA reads TGCGCCAGCAGTGAATATTGGCAGGGGGTTGAAGCGGTATTGGCTCAGCCCCAGCATTTT. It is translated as CASSEYWQGVEAVLAQPQHF.

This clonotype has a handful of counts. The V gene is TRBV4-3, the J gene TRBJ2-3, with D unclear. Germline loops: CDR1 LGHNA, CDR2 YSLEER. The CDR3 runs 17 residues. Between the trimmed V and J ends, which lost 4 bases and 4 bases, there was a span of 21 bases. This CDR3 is CASSPTRFLAGADTQYF. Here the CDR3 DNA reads TGCGCCAGCAGCCCGACCAGATTCCTTGCTGGTGCAGATACGCAGTATTTT.

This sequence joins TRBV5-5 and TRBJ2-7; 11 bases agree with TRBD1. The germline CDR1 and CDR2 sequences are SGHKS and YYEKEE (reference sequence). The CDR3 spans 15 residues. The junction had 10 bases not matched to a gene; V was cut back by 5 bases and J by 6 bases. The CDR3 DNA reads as TGTGCCAGCAGACATGATTCCGGGACAGGGGGCGAGCAGTACTTC. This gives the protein CASRHDSGTGGEQYF.

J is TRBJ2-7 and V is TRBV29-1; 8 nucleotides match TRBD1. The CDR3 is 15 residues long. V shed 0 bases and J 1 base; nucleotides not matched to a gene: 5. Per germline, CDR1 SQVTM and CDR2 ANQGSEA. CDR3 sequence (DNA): TGCAGCGTTGAAGAGAATGGACAGGGTTCCTACGAGCAGTACTTC. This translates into CSVEENGQGSYEQYF.

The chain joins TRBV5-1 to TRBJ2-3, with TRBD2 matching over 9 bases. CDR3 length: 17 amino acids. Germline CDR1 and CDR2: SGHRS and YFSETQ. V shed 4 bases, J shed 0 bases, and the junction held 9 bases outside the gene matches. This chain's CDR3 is CASSQTISGGSTDTQYF. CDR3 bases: TGCGCCAGCAGCCAGACCATTAGCGGGGGTAGCACAGATACGCAGTATTTT.